This T cell receptor (beta chain) was observed in a study of blood T cell repertoires in COVID-19. This CDR3 has 16 residues. CDR1 and CDR2 from the germline V gene are SGHTA and FQGNSA. V lost 5 bases, J lost 8 bases, and 13 bases stayed unmatched. Measured with immunoSEQ multiplex PCR; TCRdb has only the in-frame clones, and not every one. The sample carries about 130,000 clones, around 86% recorded once. This chain uses TRBV7-2 with TRBJ2-1, with 9 bases matching TRBD2. The sequence was collected from a man over 45 with active COVID-19. Sequenced material: peripheral blood. The CDR3 loop reads CASSPRGAGGRYEQFF. CDR3 in DNA: TGTGCCAGCAGCCCCCGAGGTGCGGGGGGGCGGTATGAGCAGTTCTTC.